This TCR beta chain was sequenced for a study of cytomegalovirus exposure and HLA in healthy donors. This PCR relied on a set of 60 Vbeta primers and 13 Jbeta primers. The table came from immunoSEQ multiplex PCR; TCRdb's copy has only in-frame clones and leaves some out. The sample has over 95,000 clones, 67% seen once. With 1 base removed from V and 10 bases from J, the gap between germline ends came to 16 bases. Germline V lookup: CDR1 SGHDN, CDR2 FVKESK. CDR3 length equals 15 residues. The source material was PBMCs. This chain joins TRBV14 and TRBJ2-2, with D tentatively TRBD1 (5 bases). The source of this sequence is a man between 18 and 29 years old in good health and CMV-seropositive. The CDR3 nucleotides read TGTGCCAGCAGCCAAGGGGCAGGGCCCCTGGAGGAGCTGTTTTTT. Translating gives CASSQGAGPLEELFF. Full variable domain (outside the CDR3, taken from reference TRBV14 and TRBJ2-2): EAGVTQFPSHSVIEKGQTVTLRCDPISGHDNLYWYRRVMGKEIKFLLHFVKESKQDESGMPNNRFLAERTGGTYSTLKVQPAELEDSGVYFCASSQGAGPLEELFFGEGSRLTVL.